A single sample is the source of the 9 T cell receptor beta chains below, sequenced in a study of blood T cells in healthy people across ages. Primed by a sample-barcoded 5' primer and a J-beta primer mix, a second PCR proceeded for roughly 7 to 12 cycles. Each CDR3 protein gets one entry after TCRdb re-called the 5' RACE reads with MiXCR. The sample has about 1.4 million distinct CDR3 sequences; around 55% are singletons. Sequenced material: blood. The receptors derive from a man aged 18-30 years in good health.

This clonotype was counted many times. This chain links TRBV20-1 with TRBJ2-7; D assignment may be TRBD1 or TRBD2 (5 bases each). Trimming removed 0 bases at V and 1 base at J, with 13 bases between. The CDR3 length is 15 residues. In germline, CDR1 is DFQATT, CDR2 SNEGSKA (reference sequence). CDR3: CSAREIGDGSYEQYF. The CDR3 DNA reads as TGCAGTGCTAGAGAGATAGGGGACGGGTCCTACGAGCAGTACTTC.

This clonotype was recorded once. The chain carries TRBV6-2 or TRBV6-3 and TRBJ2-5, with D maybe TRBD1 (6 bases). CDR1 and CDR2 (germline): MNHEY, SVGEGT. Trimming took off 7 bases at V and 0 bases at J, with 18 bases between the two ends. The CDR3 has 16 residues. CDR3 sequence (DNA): TGTGCCAGCAACCTCTCCCCCGACAGGTACCAAGAGACCCAGTACTTC. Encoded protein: CASNLSPDRYQETQYF.

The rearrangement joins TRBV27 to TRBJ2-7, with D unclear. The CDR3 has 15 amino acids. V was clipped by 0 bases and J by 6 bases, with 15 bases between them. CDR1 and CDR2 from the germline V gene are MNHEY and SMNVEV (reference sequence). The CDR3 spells CASSLSTSPRVEQYF. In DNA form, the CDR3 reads TGTGCCAGCAGTTTATCGACGTCGCCCCGGGTCGAGCAGTACTTC.

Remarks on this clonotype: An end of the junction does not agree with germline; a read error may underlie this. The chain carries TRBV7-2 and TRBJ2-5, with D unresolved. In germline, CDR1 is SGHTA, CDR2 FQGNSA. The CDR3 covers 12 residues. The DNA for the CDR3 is TGTGCCAGCGCCCACTACCAAGGGACCCAGTACTTC. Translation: CASAHYQGTQYF.

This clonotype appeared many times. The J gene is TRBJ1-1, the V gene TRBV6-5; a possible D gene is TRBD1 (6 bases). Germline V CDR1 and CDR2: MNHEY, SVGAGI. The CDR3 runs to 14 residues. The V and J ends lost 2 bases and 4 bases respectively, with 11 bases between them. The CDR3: CASSYDNRATEAFF. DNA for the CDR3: TGTGCCAGCAGTTACGATAACAGGGCCACTGAAGCTTTCTTT.

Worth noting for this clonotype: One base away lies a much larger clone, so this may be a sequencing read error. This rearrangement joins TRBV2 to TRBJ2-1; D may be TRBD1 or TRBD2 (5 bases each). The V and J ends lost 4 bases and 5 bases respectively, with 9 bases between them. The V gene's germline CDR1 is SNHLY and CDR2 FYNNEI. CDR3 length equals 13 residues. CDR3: CASSAGPDNEQFF. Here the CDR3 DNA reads TGTGCCAGCAGTGCGGGACCAGACAATGAGCAGTTCTTC.

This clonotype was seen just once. The CDR3 nucleotides are TGTGCCAGCAGTTTTATTCTGGGGACAGCCAATAATGAAAAACTGTTTTTT. As protein: CASSFILGTANNEKLFF. The chain uses TRBV12-3 or TRBV12-4 and TRBJ1-4, with 7 bases identical to TRBD1. This CDR3 contains 17 residues. Unmatched junction bases numbered 11, after V lost 3 bases and J lost 4 bases.

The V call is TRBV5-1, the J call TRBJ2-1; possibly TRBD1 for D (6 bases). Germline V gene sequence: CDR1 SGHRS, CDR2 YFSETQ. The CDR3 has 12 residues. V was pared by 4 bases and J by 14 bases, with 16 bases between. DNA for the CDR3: TGCGCCAGCAGCACCGTACAGGGAAATAAGTTCTTC. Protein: CASSTVQGNKFF.

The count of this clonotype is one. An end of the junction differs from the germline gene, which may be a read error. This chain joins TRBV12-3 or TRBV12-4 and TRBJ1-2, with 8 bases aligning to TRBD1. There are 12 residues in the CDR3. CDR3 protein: CASSRTGYGSTF. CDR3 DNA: TGTGCCAGCAGCAGGACAGGGTATGGCTCCACCTTC.